This T cell receptor beta chain was captured in a study of CD8+ T cells in alopecia areata. The overall study: The drug, oral tofacitinib, was given to treated patients at 5 to 10 mg twice daily.

Extracted RNA was reverse transcribed into cDNA, the sequencing template. The method was immunoSEQ multiplex PCR; TCRdb's version includes in-frame clones alone and lacks a portion of them. The sample contains about 200,000 clones, around 62% of which appear only once. The CDR3 length is 15 residues. The germline V gene encodes CDR1 SQVTM and CDR2 ANQGSEA. The V and J ends lost 4 bases and 4 bases respectively, with 19 bases between them. A word on this clone: The antigen is undetermined.

Study outcomes and limitations: Although TCR sharing was seen in mice, sharing across patients was less clear, possibly for HLA-related reasons.

Collection of lesional scalp punch biopsies and peripheral blood was performed in alopecia areata patients. This rearrangement joins TRBV29-1 to TRBJ1-2; D call uncertain. This receptor was identified in a human donor with alopecia areata. The sample here was CD4+ T cells sorted from blood, taken at week 0. The CDR3 region has the DNA TGCAGCGTTGTCTGGGGAGGCCCCCGGGGCTATGGCTACACCTTC. Residues: CSVVWGGPRGYGYTF.